This is a list of T cell receptor beta chains from one sample in a study of CXCR3-negative and CXCR3-positive naive CD8 T cells. Using the 5' RACE reads, TCRdb records one entry per CDR3 protein without DNA. The sample includes over 50,000 distinct CDR3 sequences. Material: naive CXCR3+ CD8+ T cells from blood. The receptors derive from a human donor in good health. Some clones in this sample may be carry-over from other donors' samples. Each CDR3 is given with its conserved first and last residue. Each record gives: J gene, V gene, clone size, CDR3 protein. Part of the rows lack a size; the others show once, few, many or a class for expanded clones.

TRBJ2-7 TRBV7-9 . CASSLAPSGGSYGQYF
TRBJ2-3 TRBV7-6 medium-sized CASSLARWGNTDTQYF
TRBJ1-1 TRBV12-3/TRBV12-4 . CASSAVTGGERDTEAFF
TRBJ2-7 TRBV7-2 . CASSSDGQFYEQYF
TRBJ1-4 TRBV9 . CASSVTGATNEKLFF
TRBJ2-5 TRBV29-1 . CSALAGVDETQYF
TRBJ1-2 TRBV29-1 . CSVEQGAGYGYTF
TRBJ1-1 TRBV6-6 . CASSYVGDSRLMNTEAFF
TRBJ2-3 TRBV3-1 . CASSQLAVSTDTQYF
TRBJ2-1 TRBV7-6 . CASIELAGGSNEQFF
TRBJ2-7 TRBV6-2/TRBV6-3 . CTSSFDLPSSLGYEQYF